The present T cell receptor beta chain was sequenced within a study of shared clonotypes between healthy human individuals (dated by TCRdb to 2018 to 2021). For context, the study as a whole: The cohort comprised two women and a few men aged 18 to 49 years. For each donor, three plates each were used for CD4 naive and CD4 memory, two plates were used for CD8 naive, and one plate was used for CD8 memory. The study deeply sequenced blood TCR repertoires of about five healthy adults to estimate repertoire size and the extent of clonotype sharing between individuals. To increase sequencing depth and limit assay-specific biases, different laboratories used diverse techniques to prepare libraries and sequence TCR repertoires. Between about 0.94 and 8.9 billion PBMCs per donor were obtained by leukapheresis. The full study reports these points: Approximately 5% of naive CD4, more than 3% of naive CD8, approximately 2% of memory CD4, and around 0.4% of memory CD8 clonotypes were shared across several donors. Pairwise subsampling led to the expectation that sequencing depth would affect the degree of clonotype sharing among donors. The genetic and exposure-history diversity represented was limited by the small number of donors. Incomplete sequencing was indicated by rarefaction of sorted-subset datasets, despite the large sequencing depth. Estimated clonotype richness was generally larger for naive than for memory subsets. Higher generation probabilities were observed for clonotypes shared by all four sorted-subset donors than for non-shared clonotypes. Sampling was limited to blood, and TCR repertoires in tissue likely differ from TCR repertoires in blood.

Notes on this clone: Its antigen has not been determined. Base qualities are not at hand, and no much larger clone is one base apart.

Donors were healthy HIV-negative adults with no recently reported acute infections or vaccinations. All donors were Caucasian adults living in Nashville, Tennessee, USA. CD4+ T cells were enriched by magnetic negative selection; naive cells were then positively selected on CD45RA, and the negative fraction formed the memory subset. Blood was collected by leukapheresis, and PBMCs were isolated by Ficoll-Histopaque density gradient centrifugation and then cryopreserved in liquid nitrogen vapor phase. Purity and quantity of every magnetically sorted T cell population were checked by analytical flow cytometry. Each sorted fraction had its genomic DNA isolated and then quantified by UV absorbance on a Nanodrop 2000c. Using the deep immunoSEQ assay, TCR CDR3 regions were amplified from genomic DNA by multiplex PCR. Genomic DNA extracted from each cell subset was distributed evenly over all wells of several immunoSEQ 96-well plates, and each plate served as one replicate. For sorted subsets, each replicate PCR was loaded with about 200 ng genomic DNA, equivalent to roughly 30,000 T cell genomes. Purified libraries were quantified with a Qubit 3.0 fluorometer, sized on a Bioanalyzer 2100, and re-quantified with the KAPA Library Quantification kit. Every immunoSEQ 96-well plate was sequenced on a separate single-read 150-cycle Illumina NextSeq 550 flow cell. On the study's bioinformatics: Because the immunoSEQ output included only junctional sequences and no quality scores, the filtering could not be the same as the filtering used for full-length reads. To assign V/J genes and CDR3, sequences were annotated against IMGT germline references using PyIR, a Python wrapper for IgBLAST v1.9. Any read was removed if the V/J assignment was weak (E-value above 1e-6), the CDR3 was missing, or the read contained stop codons, out-of-frame junctions, or ambiguous translated residues. V3J clonotypes were defined as sequences sharing an identical inferred V gene, J gene, and CDR3 amino acid sequence. To compute the percentage overlap between repertoires, the number of shared unique clonotypes was divided by the size of the smaller repertoire. Repertoire richness was assessed with RTK rarefaction, the Chao1 estimator, and Recon v2.1 estimates of unobserved clonotypes. OLGA was used to compute generation probabilities for all TCRbeta clonotypes that the gDNA method yielded from a few donors. The table comes from immuneACCESS by way of TCRdb, which keeps in-frame sequences with V and J called. Part of the clones is missing from these tables; in studies checked, under half for an unresolved V gene and the rest for unknown reasons. That table is the source of V, J and clone size, and D and trimming were worked out from the DNA. This sample comprises approximately 2.5 million clones, roughly 93% of them detected only once. The biggest ten clones account for more than 0.35% of the sample.

The CDR3 covers 17 residues, taking in both the cysteine and the phenylalanine. The only DNA kept is the CDR3, 51 bases in frame from the first base. The junction carries 22 bases between V and J, which are trimmed by 4 bases and 7 bases respectively. From a lookup of the germline V gene, CDR1 and CDR2 are MDHEN and SYDVKM. Sequenced: naive CD4+ T cells from PBMCs. What the cell subset or site label conveys for this sample: CD45RA+ positively selected. Rearrangement joined TRBV28 to TRBJ2-2; the D gene is possibly TRBD1 or TRBD2, with 6 bases matching each. This sequence was found in a man aged 18 to 29 in good health. Some clones in this sample may be carry-over from other donors' samples. The base sequence is TGTGCCAGCAGTTCATCAACGGGGGCTCTTTATGACGGGGAGCTGTTTTTT. This gives the protein CASSSSTGALYDGELFF.